The next 31 T cell receptor beta chains were all read from a single sample in a study of blood T cell repertoires in COVID-19. Measured with immunoSEQ multiplex PCR; TCRdb has only the in-frame clones, and not every one. The table lists 280,000 or so clones, 85% of them singletons. Material for sequencing was PBMCs or T cells enriched from blood (not recorded which). Receptor source: a woman aged 45-65 years who had recovered from COVID-19.

The chain employs TRBV30 and TRBJ2-5, with TRBD2 as a possible D gene (6 bases). The CDR3 sequence is 13 residues long. Trimming pared 3 bases from V and 5 bases from J, leaving 13 bases between. The germline V gene encodes CDR1 GTSNPN and CDR2 SVGIG (reference sequence). Here the CDR3 DNA reads TGTGCCTGGAGCATCGGAGGGCGGGAGACCCAGTACTTC. It encodes CAWSIGGRETQYF.

This clone was observed a single time. The V gene is TRBV5-4, the J gene TRBJ2-5; D remains ambiguous. Germline V gene sequence: CDR1 SGHNT, CDR2 YYREEE (reference sequence). Trimming took off 3 bases at V and 3 bases at J, with 15 bases between the two ends. The CDR3 is made up of 15 amino acids. The CDR3 spells CASSSNAPRKETQYF. CDR3 DNA: TGTGCCAGCAGCTCCAACGCCCCTAGAAAAGAGACCCAGTACTTC.

The chain recombines TRBV11-2 with TRBJ1-2; D remains unclear. This CDR3 contains 14 residues. The germline CDR1 and CDR2 sequences are SGHAT and FQNNGV. V lost 3 bases and J lost 10, with 18 bases in between. The CDR3 DNA reads TGTGCCAGCAGCTTCGCCCCGGGTCGAGTAGTCTACACCTTC. Residues: CASSFAPGRVVYTF.

The V and J genes are TRBV18 and TRBJ2-4, with 9 bases identical to TRBD2. CDR3 size: 15 residues. Looked up from germline, CDR1 is KGHSH and CDR2 is LQKENI. Trimming cost V 3 bases and J 8 bases; bases outside gene matches: 8. This chain's CDR3 is CASSPPAGGKDIQYF. CDR3 coding DNA: TGTGCCAGCTCACCCCCCGCGGGAGGGAAGGACATTCAGTACTTC.

The V call is TRBV18, the J call TRBJ1-1, with D possibly being TRBD1 (5 bases). Per the germline V gene, CDR1 is KGHSH and CDR2 is LQKENI. Trimming took off 3 bases at V and 1 base at J, with 15 bases between the two ends. The CDR3 consists of 16 residues. This CDR3 is CASSPAKGRPNTEAFF. The CDR3 DNA reads TGTGCCAGCTCACCGGCAAAGGGGCGGCCGAACACTGAAGCTTTCTTT.

The CDR3 loop reads CATSRDRGNSGNTIYF. Written as DNA, the CDR3 is TGTGCCACCAGCAGAGATCGGGGGAACTCTGGAAACACCATATATTTT. This chain connects TRBV15 to TRBJ1-3, with a weak D call TRBD1 (5 bases). Looked up from germline, CDR1 is LNHNV and CDR2 is YYDKDF (reference sequence). Trimming cost V 0 bases and J 0 bases, with 9 bases left between them. The CDR3 has 16 residues.

For this clone: The same CDR3 arises from other DNA sequences in this sample as well. V gene TRBV7-9 combines with J gene TRBJ1-1; D call uncertain. Trimming shortened V by 2 bases and J by 2 bases, and 3 bases separated the two germline ends. Germline V lookup: CDR1 SEHNR, CDR2 FQNEAQ (reference sequence). The CDR3 consists of 12 residues. DNA of the CDR3: TGTGCCAGCAGCTTACAAAACACTGAAGCTTTCTTT. Protein product: CASSLQNTEAFF.

V gene TRBV5-4 combines with J gene TRBJ2-3, with TRBD2 matching over 11 bases. The V gene's germline CDR1 is SGHNT and CDR2 YYREEE (reference sequence). There are 17 residues in the CDR3. Germline trimming cut 4 bases from V and 2 bases from J; bases unmatched to any gene: 9. The CDR3 sequence: CASSGGLADLNTDTQYF. The CDR3 coding sequence is TGTGCCAGCAGCGGGGGACTAGCGGACTTAAACACAGATACGCAGTATTTT.

The V gene is TRBV30, the J gene TRBJ1-3; D remains ambiguous. Trimming took off 2 bases at V and 1 base at J, with 3 bases between the two ends. This CDR3 contains 12 residues. CDR1 is GTSNPN and CDR2 is SVGIG in the germline V gene (reference sequence). CDR3 in amino acids: CAWSTSGNTIYF. In DNA form, the CDR3 reads TGTGCCTGGAGTACATCTGGAAACACCATATATTTT.

The table lists this clone with a count of one. The rearrangement uses TRBV5-4 and TRBJ2-1; the match to TRBD2 covers 15 bases. V lost 4 bases, J lost 10 bases, and 6 bases stayed unmatched. CDR3 length: 15 amino acids. Germline loops: CDR1 SGHNT, CDR2 YYREEE (reference sequence). This chain's CDR3 is CASSRTSGGAMEQFF. The CDR3 DNA reads as TGTGCCAGCAGCCGGACTAGCGGGGGGGCTATGGAGCAGTTCTTC. The whole variable domain, filled in from reference TRBV5-4 and TRBJ2-1, reads ETGVTQSPTHLIKTRGQQVTLRCSSQSGHNTVSWYQQALGQGPQFIFQYYREEENGRGNFPPRFSGLQFPNYSSELNVNALELDDSALYLCASSRTSGGAMEQFFGPGTRLTVL.

A few counts support this clone. The rearrangement links TRBV7-8 to TRBJ2-7; 11 bases fit TRBD1. With 2 bases clipped from V and 1 base from J, the junction kept 7 bases outside the gene matches. The CDR3 consists of 17 residues. Germline V lookup: CDR1 SGHVS, CDR2 FQNEAQ. DNA of the CDR3: TGTGCCAGCAGCTTAAGGACAGGGGGCGGAAAGTCCTACGAGCAGTACTTC. It encodes CASSLRTGGGKSYEQYF.

The chain recombines TRBV3-1 (or the pseudogene TRBV3-2) with TRBJ2-1, with D perhaps matching TRBD2 (5 bases). Trimming left V 0 bases short and J 7 bases short, with 13 bases between. In germline, CDR1 is LGHDT, CDR2 YNNKEL (reference sequence). This CDR3 has 15 residues. The CDR3, as DNA: TGTGCCAGCAGCCAAGAAACACGGACTTGGAATGAGCAGTTCTTC. It specifies CASSQETRTWNEQFF.

The genes are TRBV14 and TRBJ1-1, with TRBD1 matching 7 bases. The germline V gene encodes CDR1 SGHDN and CDR2 FVKESK. V shed 1 base, J shed 1 base, and the junction held 3 bases outside the gene matches. The CDR3 is made up of 15 amino acids. The CDR3 loop reads CASSQGQGPNTEAFF. CDR3 coding DNA: TGTGCCAGCAGCCAAGGACAGGGACCGAACACTGAAGCTTTCTTT.

The genes are TRBV18 and TRBJ1-2; 8 bases fit TRBD1. Unmatched junction bases numbered 11, after V lost 3 bases and J lost 5 bases. Looked up from germline, CDR1 is KGHSH and CDR2 is LQKENI. The CDR3 runs 16 residues. Here the CDR3 reads CASSPRERTGKYGYTF. The CDR3 DNA reads as TGTGCCAGCTCACCCAGAGAGAGGACAGGGAAATATGGCTACACCTTC.

V is TRBV30 and J is TRBJ2-7, with 10 positions matching TRBD2. V shed 5 bases, J shed 2 bases, and the junction held 6 bases outside the gene matches. The CDR3 runs to 14 residues. Germline assignment: CDR1 GTSNPN and CDR2 SVGIG (reference sequence). CDR3 DNA: TGTGCCTGGCGTACAGCGGGAGGGGCCTACGAGCAGTACTTC. Its translation: CAWRTAGGAYEQYF.

This sequence joins TRBV27 and TRBJ1-2; perhaps TRBD1 as D (6 bases). The CDR3 sequence is 14 residues long. Germline lookup yields CDR1 MNHEY and CDR2 SMNVEV (reference sequence). The V end was cut by 6 bases, the J end by 8 bases, with 19 bases between. The DNA for the CDR3 is TGTGCCAGCAGCCCAGGGGACCTCCCATACGGCTACACCTTC. It yields the protein CASSPGDLPYGYTF.

Of note for this clone: The same CDR3 also results from other DNA sequences found in this sample. The chain joins TRBV5-1 to TRBJ2-3; 8 bases are a match to TRBD2. Looked up from germline, CDR1 is SGHRS and CDR2 is YFSETQ. The length of the CDR3 is 15 residues. V shed 5 bases and J 0 bases; nucleotides not matched to a gene: 5. The CDR3 protein is CASSISGTSTDTQYF. CDR3 nucleotides: TGCGCCAGCAGTATTAGCGGGACTAGCACAGATACGCAGTATTTT.

The chain combines TRBV19 with TRBJ1-1, with D perhaps matching TRBD1 (5 bases). Germline CDR1 reads LNHDA; CDR2 reads SQIVND (reference sequence). The V end was cut by 4 bases, the J end by 6 bases, with 21 bases between. The CDR3 covers 16 residues. CDR3 DNA: TGTGCCAGTAGTAGAATCCTGGGACTGGAGGGGTCTGAAGCTTTCTTT. It translates to CASSRILGLEGSEAFF.

The CDR3 loop is CAWSPPGRGWIEKLFF. The CDR3 DNA is TGTGCCTGGAGTCCCCCCGGGCGGGGGTGGATTGAAAAACTGTTTTTT. The V gene is TRBV30, the J gene TRBJ1-4; a weak D match, TRBD1 (5 bases). The CDR3 totals 16 residues. Trimming cost V 2 bases and J 7 bases, with 20 bases left between them. CDR1 is GTSNPN, CDR2 SVGIG, per germline (reference sequence).

V usage is TRBV28 and J usage is TRBJ2-7; 12 nucleotides match TRBD1. The length of the CDR3 is 16 residues. Losses at the gene ends were 5 bases for V and 3 bases for J; bases not matched to a gene: 8. The germline V gene has CDR1 MDHEN and CDR2 SYDVKM. CDR3 residues: CASSVAGTGGDYEQYF. The CDR3, as DNA: TGTGCCAGCAGTGTAGCCGGGACAGGGGGCGACTACGAGCAGTACTTC.

This clone has just one count. The J gene is TRBJ1-6, the V gene TRBV15; D call uncertain. The V end lost 0 bases, the J end lost 0 bases, and 6 bases lay between the germline ends. CDR1 and CDR2 (germline): LNHNV, YYDKDF (reference sequence). The CDR3 has 16 amino acids. Here the CDR3 reads CATSRERSSYNSPLHF. CDR3 nucleotides: TGTGCCACCAGCAGAGAGCGGAGCTCCTATAATTCACCCCTCCACTTT.

This clone has only a few counts. The chain recombines TRBV5-4 with TRBJ1-2; no clear D. The CDR3 consists of 14 residues. V lost 0 bases and J 5 bases, leaving 11 bases between the germline ends. Germline V gene data show CDR1 as SGHNT and CDR2 as YYREEE (reference sequence). CDR3 protein: CASSLDSGVYGYTF. For the CDR3, the DNA is TGTGCCAGCAGCTTGGACAGCGGGGTTTATGGCTACACCTTC.

V and J are TRBV5-5 and TRBJ2-1, with TRBD2 identical over 7 bases. From germline, CDR1 is SGHKS and CDR2 YYEKEE (reference sequence). The junction had 7 bases not matched to a gene; V was cut back by 0 bases and J by 4 bases. This CDR3 spans 16 amino acids. The CDR3 DNA reads as TGTGCCAGCAGCTTGGACGGTCGGCGGGAGTACAATGAGCAGTTCTTC. This sequence encodes CASSLDGRREYNEQFF.

The table lists this clone with a count of one. This chain joins TRBV28 and TRBJ1-5; 7 nucleotides align to TRBD1. V dropped 6 bases and J dropped 6; count of bases not matched to a gene: 8. The germline V gene has CDR1 MDHEN and CDR2 SYDVKM. This CDR3 is 14 amino acids long. CDR3 DNA: TGTGCCAGCAGGGATACGGGACAGACTCAGCCCCAGCATTTT. Translation: CASRDTGQTQPQHF.

This chain connects TRBV28 to TRBJ1-1; 7 bases map to TRBD1. After removal of 11 bases from V and 4 bases from J, the junction contained 13 bases not matched to a gene. This CDR3 is built from 14 residues. CDR1 and CDR2 (germline): MDHEN, SYDVKM. The CDR3 DNA is TGTGCCGGTGGGATCCGGGACAGCCGCACTGAAGCTTTCTTT. It codes for CAGGIRDSRTEAFF.

The CDR3 region is CASSGRPTQYEQYF. DNA of the CDR3: TGTGCCAGCAGCGGCCGACCGACACAATACGAGCAGTACTTC. V usage is TRBV7-9 and J usage is TRBJ2-7; D remains ambiguous. The CDR3 runs 14 residues. Germline values: CDR1 SEHNR, CDR2 FQNEAQ (reference sequence). Trimming took 5 bases from V and 4 from J, leaving 15 bases between them.

This CDR3 is CASSLDTTSYEQYF. The CDR3 region has the DNA TGCGCCAGCAGCTTGGATACTACCTCCTACGAGCAGTACTTC. The gene calls are TRBV5-1 and TRBJ2-7; D uncertain. Germline assignment: CDR1 SGHRS and CDR2 YFSETQ. V lost 0 bases, J lost 0 bases, and 7 bases lay in between. This CDR3 is built from 14 residues.

Relative to its sample, this clone is medium-sized. This rearrangement joins TRBV6-6 to TRBJ2-2, with 10 bases aligning to TRBD1. CDR1 is MNHNY and CDR2 is SVGAGI in the germline V gene (reference sequence). This CDR3 contains 15 residues. Trimming at V came to 4 bases and at J to 5 bases, leaving 4 bases not matched to a gene. The CDR3 protein is CASSSRQGATGELFF. As DNA, the CDR3 is TGTGCCAGCAGTTCACGACAGGGGGCAACCGGGGAGCTGTTTTTT.

This clone was counted only a few times. This sequence joins TRBV6-1 and TRBJ2-2, with TRBD2 identical over 12 bases. The CDR3 extends over 16 amino acids. Germline CDR1 reads MNHNS; CDR2 reads SASEGT. V dropped 4 bases and J dropped 5; count of bases not matched to a gene: 5. CDR3 residues: CASSVTSGSQTGELFF. CDR3 bases: TGTGCCAGCAGTGTGACTAGCGGGAGTCAAACCGGGGAGCTGTTTTTT.

This chain joins TRBV12-3 or TRBV12-4 and TRBJ1-6; no reliable D call. This CDR3 contains 13 residues. Between the trimmed V and J ends, which lost 7 bases and 0 bases, there was a span of 4 bases. The CDR3 protein is CASTGSYNSPLHF. The CDR3 DNA reads TGTGCCAGCACGGGCTCCTATAATTCACCCCTCCACTTT.

The rearrangement uses TRBV7-2 and TRBJ2-1; TRBD1 aligns across 8 bases. The CDR3 contains 11 residues. CDR1 SGHTA and CDR2 FQGNSA come from the germline V gene. Trimming at V came to 4 bases and at J to 16 bases, leaving 6 bases not matched to a gene. This CDR3 is CASSWTGSQFF. The CDR3 DNA sequence: TGTGCCAGCAGCTGGACAGGGTCCCAATTCTTC. Variable domain in full (rest from reference TRBV7-2 and TRBJ2-1): GAGVSQSPSNKVTEKGKDVELRCDPISGHTALYWYRQSLGQGLEFLIYFQGNSAPDKSGLPSDRFSAERTGGSVSTLTIQRTQQEDSAVYLCASSWTGSQFFGPGTRLTVL.